This T cell receptor beta chain was retrieved from a study of control samples from healthy donors and cancer patients. Data came from immunoSEQ multiplex PCR; TCRdb stores just in-frame clones and leaves some out. The data show about 410,000 clones, 80% to 95% seen once. V gave up 6 bases and J gave up 5 bases, with 23 bases separating them. CDR1 is LNHDA and CDR2 is SQIVND in the germline V gene (reference sequence). This CDR3 spans 17 amino acids. The sample comprised PBMCs. This TCR derives from a man aged 35 to 55 with head and neck cancer. The chain couples TRBV19 to TRBJ1-5; D perhaps matches TRBD1 (5 bases). Here the CDR3 reads CASRLVAGLQRDQPQHF. In DNA form, the CDR3 reads TGTGCCAGTAGGTTGGTGGCGGGGCTCCAAAGGGATCAGCCCCAGCATTTT.